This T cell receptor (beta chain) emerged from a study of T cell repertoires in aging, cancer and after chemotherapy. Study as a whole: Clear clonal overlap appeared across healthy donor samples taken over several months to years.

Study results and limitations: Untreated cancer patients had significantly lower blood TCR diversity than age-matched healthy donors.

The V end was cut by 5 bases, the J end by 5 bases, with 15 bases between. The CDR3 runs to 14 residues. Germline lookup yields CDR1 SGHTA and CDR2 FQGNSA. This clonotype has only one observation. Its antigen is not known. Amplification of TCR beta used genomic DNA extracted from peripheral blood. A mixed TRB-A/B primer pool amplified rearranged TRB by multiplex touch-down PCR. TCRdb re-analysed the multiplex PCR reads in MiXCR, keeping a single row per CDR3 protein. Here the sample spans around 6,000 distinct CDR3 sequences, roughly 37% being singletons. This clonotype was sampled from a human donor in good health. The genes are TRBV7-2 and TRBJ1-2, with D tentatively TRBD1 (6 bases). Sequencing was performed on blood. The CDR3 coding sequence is TGTGCCAGCAGCCCCCAACAGGGACCTTATGGCTACACCTTC. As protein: CASSPQQGPYGYTF.